The TCR beta chain described here comes from a study of blood T cell repertoires in COVID-19. The repertoire was sequenced with immunoSEQ multiplex PCR; TCRdb's copy has only in-frame clones and lacks some. The sample lists approximately 150,000 clones, around 79% occurring once. This clone was seen only a few times. Enrollees, 18 to 89 years old, lived in about two dozen US areas. The V gene's germline CDR1 is SGHDN and CDR2 FVKESK. V lost 8 bases, J lost 4 bases, and 20 bases lay in between. The CDR3 contains 15 residues. The sample taken for sequencing was PBMCs or T cells enriched from blood (not recorded which). V and J are TRBV14 and TRBJ2-5, with D possibly matching TRBD1 (5 bases). The TCR comes from a woman between 70 and 85 years old in a cohort exposed to, infected with or recovered from COVID-19 (not recorded which). CDR3: CASGMGTPGLETQYF. The CDR3 DNA sequence: TGTGCCAGCGGTATGGGCACCCCAGGGTTAGAGACCCAGTACTTC.